This T cell receptor (beta chain) was captured by sequencing in a study of blood T cell repertoires in COVID-19. Study details: The United States, Italy and Spain were the sources of the acute and convalescent COVID-19 samples. Nucleic acid was either cDNA or gDNA, and it came from T cells, B-cell-depleted T cells, or PBMCs.

CDR3 size: 16 residues. Looked up from germline, CDR1 is SGHVS and CDR2 is FQNEAQ. The V end lost 3 bases, the J end lost 1 base, and 14 bases lay between the germline ends. Methods used by the authors: Amplification with reference gene primers provided the estimates of nucleated cell counts. Sequenced by immunoSEQ multiplex PCR; TCRdb stores in-frame clones only, minus some. V and J calls and clone size come straight from that table; D and trimming were deduced from the DNA. The sample holds some 140,000 clones, around 90% seen once. This chain links TRBV7-8 with TRBJ2-3; no firm D call. This sequence originates from a man aged 45 to 65 with acute or convalescent COVID-19. The material sequenced was peripheral blood. As DNA, the CDR3 is TGTGCCAGCAGCTTCAAGCTCTCCGTAGGCACAGATACGCAGTATTTT. This translates into CASSFKLSVGTDTQYF.